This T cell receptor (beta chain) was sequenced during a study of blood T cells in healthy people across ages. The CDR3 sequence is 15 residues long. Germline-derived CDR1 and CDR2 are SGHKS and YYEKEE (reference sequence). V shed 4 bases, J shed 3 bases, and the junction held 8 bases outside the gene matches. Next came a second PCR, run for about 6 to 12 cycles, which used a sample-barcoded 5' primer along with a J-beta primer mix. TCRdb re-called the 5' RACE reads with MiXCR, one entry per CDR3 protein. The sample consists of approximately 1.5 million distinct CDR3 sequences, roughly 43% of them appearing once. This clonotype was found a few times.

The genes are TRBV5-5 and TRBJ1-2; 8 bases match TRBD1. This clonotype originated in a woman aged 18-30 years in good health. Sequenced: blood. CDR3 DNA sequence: TGTGCCAGCAGCCATTTCGGACAGGGCGACTATGGCTACACCTTC. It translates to CASSHFGQGDYGYTF.